These T cell receptor beta chains were read from a single sample in a study of T cells after yellow fever vaccination. TCRdb passed the 5' RACE reads through MiXCR, listing each CDR3 protein once. The sample carries 510,000 or so distinct CDR3 sequences, 15% to 20% recorded once. The input for sequencing was PBMCs, taken 15 days after the yellow fever booster vaccination. All receptors derive from a man in his thirties or forties who received the YFV17D yellow fever vaccine. Each CDR3 is given with its conserved first and last residue. Fields, in order: J gene, D gene, V gene, clone size, CDR3 DNA, CDR3 protein. The D gene is left open where the match is weak. Only part of the rows carry a size: once, few, many, or a class if the clone is expanded.

TRBJ2-3,TRBD2,TRBV9,-,TGTGCCAGCAGCGAACCGAGCGGGAGGGCCGTAGATACGCAGTATTTT,CASSEPSGRAVDTQYF
TRBJ2-7,-,TRBV7-2,few,TGTGCCAGCAGCTTAGGATGGCAGATCTACGAGCAGTACTTC,CASSLGWQIYEQYF
TRBJ2-7,TRBD2,TRBV29-1,-,TGCAGCGTTGAGGGAGGGAACCGATACGAGCAGTACTTC,CSVEGGNRYEQYF
TRBJ2-3,TRBD2,TRBV10-3,-,TGTGCCATCAGCCTCGGACTAGCCCTAGATACGCAGTATTTT,CAISLGLALDTQYF
TRBJ2-4,-,TRBV21-1,-,TGTGCCAGCGGCCAGTCCGGGGCCGGGAACATTCAGTACTTC,CASGQSGAGNIQYF
TRBJ1-5,-,TRBV20-1,-,TGCAGTGCGTGGGCCAATCTCGGCAACCAGCCCCAGCATTTT,CSAWANLGNQPQHF
TRBJ1-2,-,TRBV2,-,TGTGCCTTCTGCCGAGACTATGGCTACACCTTC,CAFCRDYGYTF
TRBJ2-7,TRBD2,TRBV27,-,TGTGCCAGCAGTTTATTGGGCGGTGGGGGGGCCTACGAGCAGTACTTC,CASSLLGGGGAYEQYF
TRBJ1-2,-,TRBV28,-,TGTGCCAGCAGCCGAGGGTCGGGAGGGAGTGGGGGCTATGGCTACACCTTC,CASSRGSGGSGGYGYTF
TRBJ1-1,-,TRBV6-2/TRBV6-3,many,TGTGCCAGCACTTCCGGGACCGGTGAAGCTTTCTTT,CASTSGTGEAFF
TRBJ2-7,-,TRBV20-1,few,TGCAGTGCGGCGGGAAGCTCCTACGAGCAGTACTTC,CSAAGSSYEQYF
TRBJ2-2,-,TRBV27,-,TGTGCCAGCAGTTTCGAGGGCCCGGACACCGGGGAGCTGTTTTTT,CASSFEGPDTGELFF
TRBJ2-3,-,TRBV10-1,few,TGCGCCAGCAGTGAAAGCGCCACAGATACGCAGTATTTT,CASSESATDTQYF
TRBJ1-2,-,TRBV7-2,few,TGTGCCAGCAGCTTGGGGCCCATGATCTTTGCCTATGGCTACACCTTC,CASSLGPMIFAYGYTF
TRBJ2-3,TRBD2,TRBV29-1,few,TGCAGCGCTCAGCGGGAGGAGCGAGATACGCAGTATTTT,CSAQREERDTQYF
TRBJ2-7,-,TRBV5-1,-,TGCGCCAGCAGCTTGGTCCCGGAGTCCTACGAGCAGTACTTC,CASSLVPESYEQYF
TRBJ2-1,TRBD2,TRBV25-1,-,TGTGCCAGCAGTGAATCAAAGCGGGGGAATCGGGATGAGCAGTTCTTC,CASSESKRGNRDEQFF
TRBJ1-6,-,TRBV25-1,few,TGTGCCAGCAGTGAAACAGGGCGGAATTCACCCCTCCACTTT,CASSETGRNSPLHF
TRBJ1-1,-,TRBV12-5,-,TGTGCTAGTGGTTTGGTATCCAGGGGTTTGGAGAACACTGAAGCTTTCTTT,CASGLVSRGLENTEAFF
TRBJ2-1,TRBD2,TRBV14,-,TGTGCCAGCAGCCAGTCCGGGACTAGCATCAATGAGCAGTTCTTC,CASSQSGTSINEQFF
TRBJ1-3,-,TRBV12-3/TRBV12-4,few,TGTGCCAGCAGTAATGGACAGCACTCTGGAAACACCATATATTTT,CASSNGQHSGNTIYF
TRBJ2-7,TRBD1,TRBV7-9,many,TGTGCCAGCAGCTTTGGCGACAGGGGATCCTACGAGCAGTACTTC,CASSFGDRGSYEQYF
TRBJ2-3,-,TRBV19,many,TGTGCCAGTAGTACTGGGGGTGGCACAGATACGCAGTATTTT,CASSTGGGTDTQYF
TRBJ2-5,-,TRBV5-4,few,TGTGCCAGCAGCGCCCCCAAGGCCGACCAAGAGACCCAGTACTTC,CASSAPKADQETQYF
TRBJ2-7,-,TRBV10-3,few,TGTGCCATCAGTGAGTCAGCGCGGGAATCCGAGCAGTACTTC,CAISESARESEQYF
TRBJ2-2,-,TRBV20-1,-,TGCAGTGCTGGGAAGCGGAGCGGCACCGGGGAGCTGTTTTTT,CSAGKRSGTGELFF
TRBJ2-7,TRBD1,TRBV27,-,TGTGCCAGCAGTACTCGGACAGGGCATTCCTACGAGCAGTACTTC,CASSTRTGHSYEQYF
TRBJ2-2,-,TRBV20-1,-,TGCAGTGCATCTCTTATGGGGACCGAGGGAACCGGGGAGCTGTTTTTT,CSASLMGTEGTGELFF
TRBJ1-5,-,TRBV4-3,once,TGCGCCAGCAGCCAAGTTTCAGCTCCAAATCAGCCCCAGCATTTT,CASSQVSAPNQPQHF